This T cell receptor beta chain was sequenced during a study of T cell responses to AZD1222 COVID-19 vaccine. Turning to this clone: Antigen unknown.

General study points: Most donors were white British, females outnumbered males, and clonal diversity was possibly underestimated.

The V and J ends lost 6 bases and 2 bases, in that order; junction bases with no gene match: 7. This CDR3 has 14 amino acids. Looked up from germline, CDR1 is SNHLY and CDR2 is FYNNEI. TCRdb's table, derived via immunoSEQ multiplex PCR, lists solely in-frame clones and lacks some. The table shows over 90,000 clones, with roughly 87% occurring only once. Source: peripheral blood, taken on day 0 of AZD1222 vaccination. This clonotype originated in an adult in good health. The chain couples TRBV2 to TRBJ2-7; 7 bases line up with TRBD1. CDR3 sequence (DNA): TGTGCCAGCAGCGACAAGACAGGGCCCTACGAGCAGTACTTC. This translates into CASSDKTGPYEQYF.